Listed below are T cell receptor beta chains from one sample, sequenced in a study of post-analysis software for immune sequencing data. Each CDR3 protein gets one entry after TCRdb re-called the PCR reads with MiXCR. Seen here are hundreds of thousands of distinct CDR3 sequences, less than 35% observed once, and the top ten hold about an eighth. Sequences were obtained from blood. Receptors originate from a girl between 10 and 17 years old with multiple sclerosis. CDR3s include the opening cysteine and the closing phenylalanine or tryptophan. D genes are given only for firm matches. Some rows have no size entry. The others give once, few or many, or a class for an expanded clone.

size | J | D | V | CDR3 | DNA
NA | TRBJ1-6 | TRBD1 | TRBV6-6 | CASSYPGQVNSPLHF | TGTGCCAGCAGTTACCCGGGACAGGTCAATTCACCCCTCCACTTT
few | TRBJ2-5 | TRBD2 | TRBV3-1 | CASSQGAVGTSGNKETQYF | TGTGCCAGCAGCCAAGGGGCGGTTGGGACTAGCGGGAATAAAGAGACCCAGTACTTC
few | TRBJ2-1 | TRBD2 | TRBV10-3 | CAINSGGYNEQFF | TGTGCCATCAATAGCGGGGGTTACAATGAGCAGTTCTTC
NA | TRBJ2-1 | NA | TRBV5-8 | CASSLGTGPSYNEQFF | TGTGCCAGCAGCTTGGGTACCGGTCCATCCTACAATGAGCAGTTCTTC
NA | TRBJ1-1 | NA | TRBV12-5 | CASREPQGNTEAFF | TGTGCTAGCCGGGAACCACAGGGAAACACTGAAGCTTTCTTT
NA | TRBJ2-5 | NA | TRBV29-1 | CSVRGRETQYF | TGCAGCGTTAGGGGGAGAGAGACCCAGTACTTC
NA | TRBJ2-1 | TRBD2 | TRBV29-1 | CSVTSGGTYNEQFF | TGCAGCGTTACTAGCGGGGGCACTTACAATGAGCAGTTCTTC
few | TRBJ2-1 | TRBD2 | TRBV27 | CASSPRTSVGNEQFF | TGTGCCAGCAGTCCTCGGACTAGCGTGGGGAATGAGCAGTTCTTC
few | TRBJ2-1 | TRBD2 | TRBV3-1 | CASSQHGAGILNEQFF | TGTGCCAGCAGCCAACACGGAGCGGGGATTTTGAATGAGCAGTTCTTC
few | TRBJ2-7 | TRBD2 | TRBV29-1 | CSVGSSTSGPYEQYF | TGCAGCGTTGGGAGTTCGACTAGCGGGCCCTACGAGCAGTACTTC
NA | TRBJ2-1 | TRBD1 | TRBV10-1 | CASSERTGVPNEQFF | TGCGCCAGCAGTGAAAGGACAGGGGTTCCCAATGAGCAGTTCTTC
NA | TRBJ1-1 | NA | TRBV28 | CASSLEQVNTEAFF | TGTGCCAGCAGTTTAGAACAGGTCAACACTGAAGCTTTCTTT
NA | TRBJ1-5 | NA | TRBV7-9 | CASSPTGKGSNQPQHF | TGTGCCAGCAGCCCAACAGGGAAAGGGAGCAATCAGCCCCAGCATTTT
few | TRBJ2-5 | NA | TRBV12-3/TRBV12-4 | CASSPRAETQYF | TGTGCCAGCAGTCCACGCGCGGAGACCCAGTACTTC
few | TRBJ1-5 | NA | TRBV10-3 | CAISESNPQLNQPQHF | TGTGCCATCAGTGAGTCGAACCCACAGCTAAATCAGCCCCAGCATTTT
NA | TRBJ1-2 | TRBD1 | TRBV20-1 | CSARQWDRDSSGYTF | TGCAGTGCTAGACAGTGGGACAGGGATTCAAGTGGCTACACCTTC
few | TRBJ2-3 | NA | TRBV7-9 | CASSLENTQYF | TGTGCCAGCAGCTTAGAGAATACGCAGTATTTT
NA | TRBJ2-3 | NA | TRBV5-1 | CASSLEATTDTQYF | TGCGCCAGCAGCTTAGAGGCCACCACAGATACGCAGTATTTT
NA | TRBJ2-4 | TRBD2 | TRBV7-6 | CASSLARGGNPSYEQNF | TGTGCCAGCAGCTTAGCGCGGGGGGGGAATCCATCCTACGAGCAGAACTTC
NA | TRBJ2-5 | NA | TRBV28 | CASTGALRGETQYF | TGTGCCAGCACTGGGGCGTTAAGAGGAGAGACCCAGTACTTC
few | TRBJ2-5 | TRBD2 | TRBV12-3/TRBV12-4 | CASSLPLAGGQETQYF | TGTGCCAGCAGTCTCCCCCTAGCGGGGGGGCAGGAGACCCAGTACTTC
few | TRBJ2-3 | TRBD1 | TRBV12-3/TRBV12-4 | CASSHPGTGSTDTQYF | TGTGCCAGCAGTCACCCCGGGACAGGGAGCACAGATACGCAGTATTTT
few | TRBJ2-7 | TRBD1 | TRBV5-8 | CASNPGTGLYEQYF | TGTGCCAGCAACCCCGGGACAGGATTATACGAGCAGTACTTC
few | TRBJ1-6 | NA | TRBV20-1 | CSASGPNSPLHF | TGCAGTGCTTCCGGACCTAATTCACCCCTCCACTTT
NA | TRBJ1-2 | NA | TRBV11-2 | CASSLLTRREGYTF | TGTGCCAGCAGCCTCCTAACTAGGAGAGAGGGCTACACCTTC
few | TRBJ2-5 | NA | TRBV6-6 | CASTQGRDETQYF | TGTGCCAGCACCCAGGGGAGGGATGAGACCCAGTACTTC
NA | TRBJ2-7 | NA | TRBV6-5 | CASMQSQTYEQYF | TGTGCCAGCATGCAGAGCCAGACCTACGAGCAGTACTTC
NA | TRBJ2-7 | TRBD2 | TRBV28 | CASRAGVREQYF | TGTGCCAGCAGGGCGGGGGTACGCGAGCAGTACTTC
NA | TRBJ2-1 | NA | TRBV7-2 | CASGTATFSEQFF | TGTGCCAGTGGGACCGCTACCTTTAGTGAGCAGTTCTTC
NA | TRBJ1-6 | NA | TRBV4-1 | CASSQGVGGPSYNSPLHF | TGCGCCAGCAGCCAAGGGGTCGGAGGGCCCTCCTATAATTCACCCCTCCACTTT
NA | TRBJ2-7 | TRBD1 | TRBV7-2 | CASSLKGNKGQGYEQYF | TGTGCCAGCAGCTTGAAGGGCAACAAGGGACAGGGCTACGAGCAGTACTTC
many | TRBJ2-5 | NA | TRBV10-3 | CASTSRAEAETQYF | TGTGCCTCCACCTCGCGGGCAGAGGCCGAGACCCAGTACTTC
NA | TRBJ2-1 | NA | TRBV5-1 | CASSSLNGASYNEQFF | TGCGCCAGCAGCTCGTTAAACGGAGCTTCCTACAATGAGCAGTTCTTC
NA | TRBJ2-1 | NA | TRBV7-9 | CASSLAISGSNEQFF | TGTGCCAGCAGCTTAGCGATATCTGGTAGCAATGAGCAGTTCTTC
NA | TRBJ2-1 | TRBD2 | TRBV7-3 | CASSPGTSGLNEQFF | TGTGCCAGCAGCCCCGGGACTAGCGGCCTCAATGAGCAGTTCTTC
many | TRBJ2-1 | TRBD1 | TRBV12-3/TRBV12-4 | CASSLTGGLDEQFF | TGTGCCAGCAGTTTAACAGGGGGATTGGATGAGCAGTTCTTC
few | TRBJ2-1 | NA | TRBV12-3/TRBV12-4 | CASSSDSLAGGAYNEQFF | TGTGCCAGCAGTTCCGACTCTCTAGCCGGGGGAGCCTACAATGAGCAGTTCTTC
few | TRBJ2-1 | NA | TRBV10-3 | CATGLVYNEQFF | TGTGCCACCGGCCTAGTCTACAATGAGCAGTTCTTC
few | TRBJ1-5 | NA | TRBV15 | CATSMFNQPQHF | TGTGCCACCAGCATGTTCAATCAGCCCCAGCATTTT
NA | TRBJ2-5 | NA | TRBV4-3 | CASSQDQGLGGGTQYF | TGCGCCAGCAGCCAAGATCAGGGTCTTGGAGGGGGGACCCAGTACTTC
few | TRBJ2-5 | NA | TRBV27 | CASSDGRKETQYF | TGTGCCAGCAGTGACGGGAGAAAAGAGACCCAGTACTTC
few | TRBJ2-3 | NA | TRBV12-3/TRBV12-4 | CASSTGTNTQYF | TGTGCCAGCAGTACAGGGACGAATACGCAGTATTTT